This TCR beta chain was identified in a study of cytotoxic CD8 clonotypes in ibrutinib-treated CLL. Study results and caveats: Sustained-remission and progressing patients had different sampling times.

The method was immunoSEQ multiplex PCR; TCRdb's version includes in-frame clones alone and lacks a portion of them. The sample lists about 44,000 clones; less than 70% were seen once. Details on this clone: No antigen is known for it.

The germline gives CDR1 SGHTA, CDR2 FQGNSA. V shed 8 bases, J shed 4 bases, and the junction held 9 bases outside the gene matches. This CDR3 comprises 15 residues. This TCR came from a human donor with chronic lymphocytic leukemia. This rearrangement joins TRBV7-2 to TRBJ2-2, with TRBD2 identical over 8 bases. Sequencing used PBMCs, obtained after 12 months of ibrutinib treatment. CDR3 nucleotide sequence: TGTGCCAGCCCTACCGGGACTAGAAGCACCGGGGAGCTGTTTTTT. Its protein is CASPTGTRSTGELFF.